This T cell receptor beta chain was profiled in a study of shared clonotypes between healthy human individuals. Across the study: Those who served as donors were two women and a few men between the ages of 18 and 49. Three plates each covered CD4 naive and memory; CD8 naive two, CD8 memory one.

Deletions cut 4 bases from V and 5 bases from J, with 17 bases between. This CDR3 is built from 15 residues. Germline V lookup: CDR1 SGHDN, CDR2 FVKESK. CD45RO-negative, CCR7-selected cells formed the naive CD8 fraction, which excluded terminally differentiated effector memory CD45RA+ cells. In the original processing: Filtering differed because ImmunoSEQ produced junction-only sequences that carried no quality scores. Assay used: immunoSEQ multiplex PCR; TCRdb lists only in-frame clones, some missing. For V, J and clone size, that table is used; D and trimming come from the DNA. The data hold some 2,000,000 clones, with roughly 95% observed a single time.

This clonotype was sampled from a man between 18 and 29 years old in good health. The sequenced sample was naive CD8+ T cells sorted from blood. The chain joins TRBV14 to TRBJ2-5; maybe TRBD1 (6 bases). The CDR3 reads CASSRQTGSGETQYF. CDR3 in DNA: TGTGCCAGCAGCCGACAAACAGGGTCAGGTGAGACCCAGTACTTC. The complete variable domain, with remaining parts taken from reference TRBV14 and TRBJ2-5, reads EAGVTQFPSHSVIEKGQTVTLRCDPISGHDNLYWYRRVMGKEIKFLLHFVKESKQDESGMPNNRFLAERTGGTYSTLKVQPAELEDSGVYFCASSRQTGSGETQYFGPGTRLLVL.